Listed below are T cell receptor beta chains from one sample, sequenced in a study of shared clonotypes between healthy human individuals. Profiling relied on immunoSEQ multiplex PCR, and the TCRdb table lists in-frame clones only, not all of them. Here the sample spans under 1,100,000 clones, approximately 80% being singletons. Input material: memory CD4+ T cells from PBMCs. All receptors derive from a man aged 18-30 years in good health. Some clones in this sample may be carry-over from other donors' samples. Each CDR3 is given with its conserved first and last residue. D genes are given only for firm matches. Size is omitted from some rows. Given values are once, few, many or a class for expanded clones.

CDR3 | DNA | D | V | size | J
CASTGNDYGYTF | TGTGCCAGCACCGGGAATGACTATGGCTACACCTTC | . | TRBV18 | . | TRBJ1-2
CASSRTLQETQYF | TGTGCCAGCAGCAGGACACTGCAAGAGACCCAGTACTTC | . | TRBV27 | few | TRBJ2-5
CASSLAISGDTQYF | TGTGCCAGCAGCTTAGCGATCAGCGGCGATACGCAGTATTTT | . | TRBV7-9 | . | TRBJ2-3
CAWTERDTQYF | TGTGCCTGGACCGAAAGGGATACGCAGTATTTT | . | TRBV30 | . | TRBJ2-3
CASSSSTGWETQYF | TGTGCCAGCAGCTCATCGACAGGCTGGGAGACCCAGTACTTC | . | TRBV11-2 | . | TRBJ2-5
CASSQGSQGRGTNEKLFF | TGTGCCAGCAGCCAGGGGTCACAGGGTAGGGGAACTAATGAAAAACTGTTTTTT | . | TRBV4-2 | . | TRBJ1-4
CAWSVLRRVAGEQSEQFF | TGTGCCTGGAGTGTACTTCGTCGGGTAGCGGGAGAACAGTCCGAGCAGTTCTTC | TRBD2 | TRBV30 | . | TRBJ2-1
CASNRQIQETQYF | TGTGCCAGTAACAGACAGATCCAAGAGACCCAGTACTTC | . | TRBV19 | . | TRBJ2-5
CASSQGTSGRASGETQYF | TGTGCCAGCAGCCAGGGGACTAGCGGGAGGGCCTCGGGAGAGACCCAGTACTTC | TRBD2 | TRBV4-2 | . | TRBJ2-5
CASSFTGGYGYTF | TGTGCCAGCAGCTTTACGGGCGGCTATGGCTACACCTTC | . | TRBV7-3 | . | TRBJ1-2
CSARGRPTREF | TGCAGTGCTAGAGGGCGGCCTACGAGGGAGTTC | . | TRBV20-1 | . | TRBJ2-7
CASSGFRGASQYF | TGTGCCAGCAGTGGGTTCAGGGGTGCGAGCCAGTACTTC | . | TRBV6-1 | . | TRBJ2-4
CAWSVVREKQYF | TGTGCCTGGAGTGTCGTACGGGAGAAGCAGTACTTC | . | TRBV30 | . | TRBJ2-7
CASERFSGNTIYF | TGTGCCAGCGAGAGGTTCTCTGGAAACACCATATATTTT | . | TRBV6-6 | . | TRBJ1-3
CASRGPGQYYEQYF | TGTGCCAGCAGGGGGCCGGGACAGTACTACGAGCAGTACTTC | TRBD1 | TRBV6-1 | . | TRBJ2-7
CASNLGGGRSTYEQYF | TGTGCCAGCAACCTAGGGGGCGGGAGGTCGACCTACGAGCAGTACTTC | . | TRBV7-9 | . | TRBJ2-7
CAWSPGPVNYGYTF | TGTGCCTGGAGTCCCGGCCCGGTTAACTATGGCTACACCTTC | . | TRBV30 | . | TRBJ1-2
CAWTADYQQPQHF | TGTGCCTGGACCGCCGATTATCAACAGCCCCAGCATTTT | . | TRBV30 | few | TRBJ1-5
CASSPLGGAGSTDTQYF | TGTGCCAGCTCACCACTTGGGGGGGCTGGGAGCACAGATACGCAGTATTTT | . | TRBV18 | . | TRBJ2-3
CASIRDRESGEQYF | TGTGCCAGCATTCGCGACAGGGAGAGTGGCGAGCAGTACTTC | TRBD1 | TRBV2 | . | TRBJ2-7
CASSLSGGTANYGYTF | TGCGCCAGCAGCTTGTCAGGGGGCACCGCTAACTATGGCTACACCTTC | TRBD1 | TRBV5-1 | . | TRBJ1-2
CASSWGQGSTGELFF | TGTGCCAGCAGTTGGGGACAGGGTAGCACCGGGGAGCTGTTTTTT | TRBD1 | TRBV28 | . | TRBJ2-2
CASSLSGTSTDTQYF | TGTGCCAGCAGCCTTAGCGGCACTAGCACAGATACGCAGTATTTT | . | TRBV5-4 | once | TRBJ2-3
CASSRRQQPGANVLTF | TGCGCCAGCAGCCGCAGACAGCAGCCTGGGGCCAACGTCCTGACTTTC | . | TRBV7-3 | once | TRBJ2-6
CAISESTGVETQYF | TGTGCCATCAGTGAGTCGACAGGGGTTGAGACCCAGTACTTC | TRBD1 | TRBV10-3 | . | TRBJ2-5
CASSERVVNTGELFF | TGCGCCAGCAGTGAAAGGGTTGTGAACACCGGGGAGCTGTTTTTT | . | TRBV10-2 | once | TRBJ2-2
CASSLTGTTYNEQFF | TGTGCTAGCAGCTTAACCGGGACTACCTACAATGAGCAGTTCTTC | TRBD2 | TRBV9 | . | TRBJ2-1
CASSQMNLAGEQFF | TGCGCCAGCAGCCAGATGAATTTAGCGGGAGAGCAGTTCTTC | TRBD2 | TRBV10-1 | . | TRBJ2-1
CAWVGQFNSPLHF | TGTGCCTGGGTTGGACAGTTCAATTCACCCCTCCACTTT | . | TRBV30 | . | TRBJ1-6
CSVEYSGYEQYF | TGCAGCGTTGAATATTCGGGTTACGAGCAGTACTTC | . | TRBV29-1 | . | TRBJ2-7
CASSLVRTSGRALYNEQFF | TGTGCCAGCAGCTTAGTTCGGACTAGCGGGAGGGCCCTCTACAATGAGCAGTTCTTC | TRBD2 | TRBV11-2 | . | TRBJ2-1
CASSLHPSQGAETQYF | TGTGCCAGCAGTTTACACCCATCACAGGGGGCAGAGACCCAGTACTTC | TRBD1 | TRBV27 | . | TRBJ2-5
CASSRDSSRQYF | TGTGCCAGCAGCCGCGATTCTAGCCGGCAGTACTTC | . | TRBV14 | many | TRBJ2-4
CASARGTYEQYF | TGTGCCAGCGCTAGGGGCACCTACGAGCAGTACTTC | . | TRBV6-1 | . | TRBJ2-7
CASSWDRASGNTIYF | TGTGCCAGCAGTTGGGACAGGGCTTCTGGAAACACCATATATTTT | TRBD1 | TRBV6-6 | few | TRBJ1-3
CASSDGVTSTDTQYF | TGTGCCAGCAGTGACGGGGTGACTAGCACAGATACGCAGTATTTT | . | TRBV6-1 | . | TRBJ2-3
CATGQRTGGDEQYF | TGTGCCACAGGCCAACGGACAGGGGGCGACGAGCAGTACTTC | TRBD1 | TRBV2 | . | TRBJ2-7
CSAEGLSGYTF | TGCAGTGCCGAGGGACTTTCAGGCTACACCTTC | . | TRBV20-1 | many | TRBJ1-2
CASSLSGTGSEAFF | TGCGCCAGCAGCTTGTCCGGGACAGGGTCTGAAGCTTTCTTT | TRBD1 | TRBV5-1 | . | TRBJ1-1
CASSSLAGGRTDTQYF | TGTGCCAGCAGCTCCTTAGCGGGAGGTAGGACAGATACGCAGTATTTT | TRBD2 | TRBV7-2 | . | TRBJ2-3
CAWTRPGGNQPQHF | TGTGCCTGGACAAGACCCGGGGGCAATCAGCCCCAGCATTTT | . | TRBV30 | few | TRBJ1-5
CASSPGLVLGYNEQFF | TGTGCCAGCAGCCCGGGTCTCGTCCTAGGCTACAATGAGCAGTTCTTC | . | TRBV9 | . | TRBJ2-1
CASSFPGQTSYEQYF | TGTGCCAGCAGCTTCCCGGGACAGACTTCCTACGAGCAGTACTTC | TRBD1 | TRBV7-2 | . | TRBJ2-7
CASSLRPMNTDTQYF | TGTGCCAGCAGTTTAAGGCCCATGAACACAGATACGCAGTATTTT | . | TRBV27 | . | TRBJ2-3